Below, 4 T cell receptor beta chains from the same sample are listed, as sequenced in a study of identical twins. A single record per CDR3 protein comes from TCRdb applying MiXCR to the 5' RACE reads. The sample shows 600,000 to 800,000 distinct CDR3 sequences, around 21% of them seen only once. These data were also reused for a study on T cells expressing NK-cell markers.

Sequenced sample: PBMCs. The receptor set was obtained from a woman aged 18-29 years in good health.

This rearrangement joins TRBV10-1 to TRBJ2-5; D gene uncertain. Trimming removed 9 bases from V and 0 bases from J, with 17 bases in between. The length of the CDR3 is 15 residues. In germline, CDR1 is WNHNN, CDR2 SYGVQD (reference sequence). The CDR3 loop reads CASYSKGMYQETQYF. Here the CDR3 DNA reads TGCGCCAGTTACTCGAAAGGGATGTACCAAGAGACCCAGTACTTC.

V and J are TRBV7-9 and TRBJ1-2; 8 nucleotides agree with TRBD1. The CDR3 runs 14 residues. Germline assignment: CDR1 SEHNR and CDR2 FQNEAQ (reference sequence). After removal of 5 bases from V and 3 bases from J, the junction contained 5 bases not matched to a gene. The DNA of the CDR3 is TGTGCCAGCAGCCACCGGGACAGGCACTATGGCTACACCTTC. Its protein product is CASSHRDRHYGYTF. Filled out from reference TRBV7-9 and TRBJ1-2, the complete variable domain reads DTGVSQNPRHKITKRGQNVTFRCDPISEHNRLYWYRQTLGQGPEFLTYFQNEAQLEKSRLLSDRFSAERPKGSFSTLEIQRTEQGDSAMYLCASSHRDRHYGYTFGSGTRLTVV.

The sample holds many counts of this clonotype. The chain recombines TRBV20-1 with TRBJ2-7; a possible D gene is TRBD1 (6 bases). Trimming removed 3 bases at V and 2 bases at J, with 17 bases between. Germline assignment: CDR1 DFQATT and CDR2 SNEGSKA (reference sequence). There are 15 residues in the CDR3. The CDR3 region has the DNA TGCAGTGCTAGCTATTTGGGGACATCGACCTACGAGCAGTACTTC. Protein product: CSASYLGTSTYEQYF.

In its sample, this clonotype was seen many times. This chain connects TRBV6-6 to TRBJ1-5; unclear D gene. V lost 6 bases to trimming and J lost 9 bases, with 9 bases between them. The length of the CDR3 is 11 residues. Looked up from germline, CDR1 is MNHNY and CDR2 is SVGAGI (reference sequence). CDR3 coding DNA: TGTGCCAGCAGACAGACTTGGCCCCAGCATTTT. Encoded protein: CASRQTWPQHF.